This TCR beta chain is from a study of T cell changes during pregnancy in multiple sclerosis. Germline V gene lookup returns CDR1 SGHAT and CDR2 FQNNGV. With V trimmed by 8 bases and J by 3 bases, 7 bases remained unmatched. The CDR3 totals 14 residues. The assay was immunoSEQ multiplex PCR, and TCRdb's table has in-frame clones only and misses some. The data contain 50,000 to 75,000 clones, around 91% of them seen just once; the ten biggest clones take up over 2%. The input for sequencing was peripheral blood, taken in the third trimester of pregnancy. The sequence was collected from a female donor in good health, enrolled as a control in a pregnancy study. The chain links TRBV11-2 to TRBJ2-1; TRBD2 aligns across 7 bases. The CDR3 DNA follows: TGTGCCAGCCTTGCGGGGGTGGACTACAATGAGCAGTTCTTC. Its translation is CASLAGVDYNEQFF.